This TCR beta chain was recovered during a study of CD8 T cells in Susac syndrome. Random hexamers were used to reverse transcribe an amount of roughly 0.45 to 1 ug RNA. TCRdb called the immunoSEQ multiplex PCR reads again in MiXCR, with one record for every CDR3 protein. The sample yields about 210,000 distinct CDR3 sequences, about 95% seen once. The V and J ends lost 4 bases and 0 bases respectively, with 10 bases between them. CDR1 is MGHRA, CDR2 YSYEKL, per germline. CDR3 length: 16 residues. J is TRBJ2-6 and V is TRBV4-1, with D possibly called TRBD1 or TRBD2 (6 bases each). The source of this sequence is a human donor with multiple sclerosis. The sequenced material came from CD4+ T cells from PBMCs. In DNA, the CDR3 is TGCGCCAGCAGCCCTAAGGGGGGCTCTGGGGCCAACGTCCTGACTTTC. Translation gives CASSPKGGSGANVLTF.